This TCR beta chain emerged from a study of Ad26.COV2.S vaccination and SARS-CoV-2 variants. Study-wide background: Intramuscular Ad26.COV2.S at 5x10^10 or 1x10^11 viral particles.

Method: immunoSEQ multiplex PCR; TCRdb's copy keeps in-frame clones and lacks some. The table has fewer than 400,000 clones, around 91% seen once. Germline CDR1 and CDR2: SGHVS and FNYEAQ. V was pared by 5 bases and J by 9 bases, with 19 bases between. CDR3 length: 14 residues. Stated treatment: around 19 received Ad26.COV2.S at low or high dose, single or two shots; several received placebo; per-sample allocation not given. At day 63 after the first vaccine or placebo injection, samples were drawn. This specimen was peripheral blood, taken in a trial of Ad26.COV2.S vaccine versus placebo. The genes are TRBV7-6 and TRBJ1-1; D is unclear. The clonotype comes from a person aged 18-60 years who received the Ad26.COV2.S COVID-19 vaccine or a placebo. CDR3 amino acids: CASSPRAILGKAFF. DNA of the CDR3: TGTGCCAGCAGCCCCCGGGCCATACTAGGGAAAGCTTTCTTT.